One T cell receptor (beta chain) is described in this entry. This CDR3 comprises 14 residues. V trimming: 4 bases; J trimming: 4 bases; junction bases outside the gene matches: 3. Germline V CDR1 and CDR2: LGHNA, YSLEER. The data are from a study of response to subunit inactivated influenza vaccine. TCRdb re-called the RT-PCR reads with MiXCR, one entry per CDR3 protein. The sample shows about 700,000 distinct CDR3 sequences, around 14% of them seen only once. The TCR was taken from a man in his fifties or sixties who received an inactivated influenza vaccine. This material consisted of PBMCs from blood, taken around two weeks before vaccination. The chain links TRBV4-3 to TRBJ2-3, with TRBD1 matching 9 bases. The CDR3 DNA reads as TGCGCCAGCAGCCCTGGACAGGGGTCAGATACGCAGTATTTT. It is translated as CASSPGQGSDTQYF.